The 2 T cell receptor beta chains listed next were all sequenced from one sample in a study of blood T cells in healthy people across ages (dated by TCRdb to about 2015). The method was 5' RACE. The sequencing machine was an Illumina HiSeq 2500. A second PCR of roughly 7 to 11 cycles was performed with a sample-barcoded 5' primer and a J-beta primer mix. Using fastp at Q25 and MiXCR, TCRdb reprocessed the public reads and kept productive beta chains. Every entry covers one CDR3 protein and lists the most common genes and DNA from its rows. In this sample the table shows about 1,500,000 distinct CDR3 sequences, about 40% of which occur a single time. Around 8% of the sample lies in the top ten. The sample was blood. Receptors were obtained from a woman aged 18-30 years in good health.

The chain carries TRBV6-5 and TRBJ1-5; 7 bases fit TRBD1. The CDR3 runs 16 residues. After removal of 5 bases from V and 4 bases from J, the junction contained 11 bases not matched to a gene. CDR1 MNHEY and CDR2 SVGAGI come from the germline V gene. The CDR3 here is CASSPIRTGPNQPQHF. The CDR3 region has the DNA TGTGCCAGCAGTCCGATACGGACAGGTCCTAATCAGCCCCAGCATTTT.

With respect to this clonotype: The junction shows a germline mismatch at one end, possibly a read error. The chain uses TRBV20-1 and TRBJ2-3; the D gene is possibly TRBD2 (5 bases). Germline values: CDR1 DFQATT, CDR2 SNEGSKA (reference sequence). The CDR3 length is 15 residues. The CDR3 nucleotides are TGCAGTGCTAAAGATTTCGACTATAGCACAGATATGCAGTATTTT. It translates to CSAKDFDYSTDMQYF.